Presented here are 7 T cell receptor beta chains from one specimen sequenced in a study of spatial heterogeneity in lung cancer. TCRdb processed the 5' RACE reads anew with MiXCR; each CDR3 protein has one entry. In the table there are about 15,000 distinct CDR3 sequences, approximately 8% of which are singletons. Time point of the sample: sample taken at primary tumor resection. Unsorted whole RNA samples from tumor, nontumor lung or frozen PBMC were sequenced. The sequenced sample was PBMCs, obtained at surgery. The source of these receptors is a female donor with early-stage non-small cell lung cancer.

This clonotype was found many times. The chain employs TRBV19 and TRBJ2-1; the D gene is possibly TRBD2 (6 bases). The CDR3 is made up of 14 amino acids. Per germline, CDR1 LNHDA and CDR2 SQIVND (reference sequence). V lost 5 bases to trimming and J lost 6 bases, with 14 bases between them. CDR3 in amino acids: CASSLTRSGNEQFF. DNA of the CDR3: TGTGCCAGTAGTCTGACTAGGTCGGGCAATGAGCAGTTCTTC.

This clonotype came up many times. This chain uses TRBV6-2 or TRBV6-3 with TRBJ2-1; D is ambiguous. V was trimmed by 0 bases and J by 0 bases, leaving 18 bases between them. The CDR3 extends over 19 amino acids. Germline V gene sequence: CDR1 MNHEY, CDR2 SVGEGT. CDR3 amino acids: CASSYSGRAPRSSYNEQFF. CDR3 nucleotide sequence: TGTGCCAGCAGTTACTCGGGTCGAGCCCCTAGAAGCTCCTACAATGAGCAGTTCTTC.

This clonotype was detected many times. The gene calls are TRBV2 and TRBJ1-5; TRBD1 is a possible D gene (6 bases). The CDR3 is 15 amino acids. Trimming cost V 3 bases and J 3 bases, with 12 bases left between them. CDR1 and CDR2 (germline): SNHLY, FYNNEI. As DNA, the CDR3 is TGTGCCAGCAGTGATTCAGGACAGCTCAATCAGCCCCAGCATTTT. Translating it yields CASSDSGQLNQPQHF.

This clonotype has ten or more counts. The CDR3 nucleotides are TGTGCCTGGAGTGCGGACAGTCTCGATCAGCCCCAGCATTTT. Protein product: CAWSADSLDQPQHF. This chain uses TRBV30 with TRBJ1-5; maybe TRBD1 (6 bases). The V gene lost 1 base and the J gene lost 5 bases, with 12 bases spanning the gap. This CDR3 comprises 14 residues. Germline V gene lookup returns CDR1 GTSNPN and CDR2 SVGIG (reference sequence).

The rearrangement uses TRBV2 and TRBJ1-5, with D unclear. The CDR3 has 14 amino acids. V shed 3 bases and J shed 0 bases, with 6 bases lying between them. Germline V CDR1 and CDR2: SNHLY, FYNNEI. CDR3 protein: CASSDGYSNQPQHF. The CDR3 region has the DNA TGTGCCAGCAGTGACGGTTATAGCAATCAGCCCCAGCATTTT. The entire variable domain, with the rest obtained from reference TRBV2 and TRBJ1-5, is as follows: EPEVTQTPSHQVTQMGQEVILRCVPISNHLYFYWYRQILGQKVEFLVSFYNNEISEKSEIFDDQFSVERPDGSNFTLKIRSTKLEDSAMYFCASSDGYSNQPQHFGDGTRLSIL.

This clonotype was counted ten times or more. DNA for the CDR3: TGTGCCAGCAGCCAAGAAGCCTTGACTAGCGGGAGGAATGAGCAGTTCTTC. Amino acid sequence: CASSQEALTSGRNEQFF. This chain uses TRBV3-1 with TRBJ2-1; 13 bases agree with TRBD2. This CDR3 spans 17 amino acids. Germline assignment: CDR1 LGHDT and CDR2 YNNKEL (reference sequence). Trimming cost V 0 bases and J 7 bases; bases outside gene matches: 6.

This clonotype was picked up many times. V and J are TRBV7-2 and TRBJ1-3; no firm D call. Trimming took off 2 bases at V and 0 bases at J, with 8 bases between the two ends. CDR1 and CDR2 (germline): SGHTA, FQGNSA. This CDR3 contains 15 residues. For the CDR3, the DNA is TGTGCCAGCAGCTTAATGCAGCTCTCTGGAAACACCATATATTTT. Its translation is CASSLMQLSGNTIYF.